Each of the 17 T cell receptor beta chains below was sequenced from the same sample in a study of metastatic and nonmetastatic thyroid tumors. TCRdb re-called clones from the PCR reads using MiXCR. This sample has tens of thousands of clones, with about an eighth found just once. Each patient went into thyroid surgery without having received any treatment. Material: blood. These receptors came from a female donor with papillary thyroid cancer or a benign thyroid nodule (not recorded which). Some clones in this sample may be carry-over from other donors' samples.

The table lists this clone with many counts. In DNA, the CDR3 is TGCAGTGCTAACCCCGTAGGCCCCTATGGCTACACCTTC. The encoded protein is CSANPVGPYGYTF. J is TRBJ1-2 and V is TRBV20-1, with D uncertain. The CDR3 is 13 amino acids. CDR1 and CDR2 (germline): DFQATT, SNEGSKA (reference sequence). Trimming removed 4 bases at V and 4 bases at J, with 13 bases between.

This clone came up many times. The gene calls are TRBV27 and TRBJ1-2; 9 bases map to TRBD1. The CDR3 extends over 15 amino acids. Looked up from germline, CDR1 is MNHEY and CDR2 is SMNVEV (reference sequence). V trimming: 5 bases; J trimming: 4 bases; junction bases outside the gene matches: 8. The CDR3 loop is CASSRRTGESYGYTF. CDR3 in DNA: TGTGCCAGCAGTCGACGGACAGGGGAGTCCTATGGCTACACCTTC.

This clone was seen many times. Since a much larger clone is just one base distant, this may be a read error. The J gene is TRBJ2-7, the V gene TRBV6-1; a weak D match, TRBD2 (7 bases). The germline V gene encodes CDR1 MNHNS and CDR2 SASEGT. This CDR3 has 13 residues. Trimming stripped 6 bases from V and 6 bases from J, with 15 bases between. CDR3 nucleotides: TGTGCCAGCAGACTCGGGGGGCCCTCCGAGCAGTACTTC. Translated: CASRLGGPSEQYF.

V usage is TRBV20-1 and J usage is TRBJ2-2; D may be TRBD2 (5 bases). The CDR3 has 12 amino acids. Trimming left V 6 bases short and J 7 bases short, with 12 bases between. The germline CDR1 and CDR2 sequences are DFQATT and SNEGSKA (reference sequence). The CDR3 bases are TGCAGTGCGTGGGAGAGGAGCGGGGAGCTGTTTTTT. Residues: CSAWERSGELFF.

This clone was detected ten times or more. The chain is built from TRBV3-1 and TRBJ1-5; D is unresolved. Trimming shortened V by 0 bases and J by 3 bases, and 9 bases separated the two germline ends. From germline, CDR1 is LGHDT and CDR2 YNNKEL (reference sequence). The CDR3 contains 15 residues. The CDR3 sequence: CASSQDPGFNQPQHF. The CDR3 DNA reads as TGTGCCAGCAGCCAAGATCCGGGGTTCAATCAGCCCCAGCATTTT.

This clone has at least ten counts. V usage is TRBV30 and J usage is TRBJ1-1; tentatively, D is TRBD1 (5 bases). With 2 bases removed from V and 0 bases from J, the gap between germline ends came to 13 bases. Germline CDR1 GTSNPN, CDR2 SVGIG (reference sequence). CDR3 length: 15 amino acids. The chain's CDR3 is CAWSNYRGMNTEAFF. Written as DNA, the CDR3 is TGTGCCTGGAGTAACTACCGGGGGATGAACACTGAAGCTTTCTTT.

This clone occurred many times. This rearrangement joins TRBV6-1 to TRBJ1-2; D ambiguous. V lost 7 bases to trimming and J lost 5 bases, with 20 bases between them. Germline V CDR1 and CDR2: MNHNS, SASEGT. The CDR3 extends over 15 amino acids. The CDR3 DNA is TGTGCCAGCACCCTAGCGGCCTGGGCGAATTATGGCTACACCTTC. It codes for CASTLAAWANYGYTF.

This clone was observed many times. The J gene is TRBJ2-1, the V gene TRBV11-2; the match to TRBD1 covers 8 bases. J lost 6 bases, V lost 6 bases, and 13 bases had no gene match. Germline V gene data show CDR1 as SGHAT and CDR2 as FQNNGV. The CDR3 has 16 amino acids. The CDR3: CASRQNPRGRINEQFF. The CDR3 DNA is TGTGCCAGCAGACAAAACCCCAGGGGGCGCATCAATGAGCAGTTCTTC.

As regards this clone: Being one base from a much bigger clone, this may be a read error. V usage is TRBV6-2 or TRBV6-3 and J usage is TRBJ2-5; a weak D match, TRBD1 (6 bases). The CDR3 length is 12 residues. Germline loops: CDR1 MNHEY, CDR2 SVGEGT. The CDR3: CTSSSVRQAQYF. The CDR3 DNA is TGTACCAGCAGTTCGGTCCGACAGGCCCAGTACTTC.

This clone showed up just a few times. The chain recombines TRBV12-3 or TRBV12-4 with TRBJ2-7; D call uncertain. CDR3 length: 12 residues. The V end lost 1 base, the J end lost 1 base, and 2 bases lay between the germline ends. CDR3 DNA sequence: TGTGCCAGCAGTTTAGAGTCCTACGAGCAGTACTTC. This sequence encodes CASSLESYEQYF.

This clone was recorded many times. The rearrangement uses TRBV4-1 and TRBJ2-7, with 8 bases fitting TRBD1. Per germline, CDR1 MGHRA and CDR2 YSYEKL. The CDR3 has 17 amino acids. V dropped 0 bases and J dropped 2; count of bases not matched to a gene: 9. CDR3 protein: CASSQDPPGQGTYEQYF. CDR3 nucleotide sequence: TGCGCCAGCAGCCAAGATCCTCCTGGACAGGGTACCTACGAGCAGTACTTC.

This clone was counted ten times or more. This sequence joins TRBV6-5 and TRBJ1-1; maybe TRBD1 (5 bases). The germline V gene encodes CDR1 MNHEY and CDR2 SVGAGI. V lost 0 bases and J lost 5, with 16 bases in between. The CDR3 has 16 residues. The CDR3 bases are TGTGCCAGCAGTTACTCGACGGGACTGGGGAGGACTGAAGCTTTCTTT. It encodes CASSYSTGLGRTEAFF.

This chain uses TRBV5-1 with TRBJ2-1; D is possibly TRBD2 (6 bases). Deletions cut 3 bases from V and 3 bases from J, with 22 bases between. Germline CDR1 is SGHRS and CDR2 is YFSETQ. The CDR3 loop spans 18 amino acids. CDR3 bases: TGCGCCAGCAGCTCCTGGTCGTCTCCGGGACTCGGCTACAATGAGCAGTTCTTC. It yields the protein CASSSWSSPGLGYNEQFF. The variable domain in full, completed from reference TRBV5-1 and TRBJ2-1, reads KAGVTQTPRYLIKTRGQQVTLSCSPISGHRSVSWYQQTPGQGLQFLFEYFSETQRNKGNFPGRFSGRQFSNSRSEMNVSTLELGDSALYLCASSSWSSPGLGYNEQFFGPGTRLTVL.

This clone was detected many times. The V call is TRBV7-9, the J call TRBJ2-7, with TRBD1 matching over 9 bases. Germline lookup yields CDR1 SEHNR and CDR2 FQNEAQ (reference sequence). With V trimmed by 5 bases and J by 6 bases, 5 bases remained unmatched. The CDR3 sequence is 13 residues long. CDR3 bases: TGTGCCAGCAGCCCCCGGGACAGGGCCGAGCAGTACTTC. Translation: CASSPRDRAEQYF.

This clone was picked up many times. The chain employs TRBV11-2 and TRBJ2-2; D is undetermined. The CDR3 runs 16 residues. V was shortened by 7 bases and J by 3 bases, with 18 bases between the two germline ends. Germline V gene data show CDR1 as SGHAT and CDR2 as FQNNGV. CDR3: CASISSPLTYTGELFF. CDR3 nucleotides: TGTGCCAGCATTTCCTCCCCTCTAACATACACCGGGGAGCTGTTTTTT.

At least ten counts were recorded for this clone. The chain is built from TRBV2 and TRBJ2-7; D is possibly TRBD1 or TRBD2 (5 bases each). The germline V gene encodes CDR1 SNHLY and CDR2 FYNNEI. Trimming removed 3 bases at V and 3 bases at J, with 15 bases between. This CDR3 contains 15 residues. The CDR3 coding sequence is TGTGCCAGCAGTGATGGGCAGGGAGCCCGCTACGAGCAGTACTTC. It specifies CASSDGQGARYEQYF.

This chain joins TRBV20-1 and TRBJ1-6; 8 bases are a match to TRBD1. V shed 4 bases and J 6 bases; nucleotides not matched to a gene: 14. Germline-derived CDR1 and CDR2 are DFQATT and SNEGSKA (reference sequence). The CDR3 loop spans 17 amino acids. This CDR3 reads CSAIAQYSGGSNSPLHF. The CDR3 DNA reads TGCAGTGCTATCGCCCAGTACTCAGGGGGCAGTAATTCACCCCTCCACTTT.